These 12 T cell receptor beta chains came from one sample sequenced in a study of T-cell memory formation after mild COVID-19. TCRdb analysed the 5' RACE reads with MiXCR anew, one entry per CDR3 protein. Here the sample spans roughly 150,000 distinct CDR3 sequences, 11% to 15% being singletons. Sequencing used PBMCs or a T cell subset sorted from them (not recorded which). The receptor set was obtained from an adult woman who had mild COVID-19 (a few samples of this study predate the infection). Cell type and time point are not known.

This clonotype has more than one count but fewer than ten. This chain links TRBV6-2 or TRBV6-3 with TRBJ1-5; the match to TRBD1 covers 7 bases. Per the germline V gene, CDR1 is MNHEY and CDR2 is SVGEGT. Trimming removed 2 bases from V and 5 bases from J; junction bases left unmatched: 9. The CDR3 has 16 residues. In DNA form, the CDR3 reads TGTGCCAGCAGTTACGAGGGGGCTGTCGTATATCAGCCCCAGCATTTT. Its protein product is CASSYEGAVVYQPQHF.

The chain employs TRBV19 and TRBJ1-5; tentatively, D is TRBD1 (6 bases). V was shortened by 9 bases and J by 0 bases, with 12 bases between the two germline ends. CDR3 length: 14 residues. Germline CDR1 LNHDA, CDR2 SQIVND (reference sequence). CDR3 amino acids: CASIGGHSNQPQHF. The CDR3 coding sequence is TGTGCCAGCATTGGGGGCCATAGCAATCAGCCCCAGCATTTT.

V usage is TRBV12-3 or TRBV12-4 and J usage is TRBJ1-5, with TRBD1 as a possible D gene (6 bases). Trimming stripped 4 bases from V and 3 bases from J, with 10 bases between. There are 14 residues in the CDR3. The CDR3 nucleotides read TGTGCCAGCAGTTCCGGACAGCCCAATCAGCCCCAGCATTTT. This encodes CASSSGQPNQPQHF.

The J gene is TRBJ2-3, the V gene TRBV6-5; TRBD2 aligns across 15 bases. The CDR3 runs 17 residues. Losses at the gene ends were 6 bases for V and 4 bases for J; bases not matched to a gene: 8. Germline V lookup: CDR1 MNHEY, CDR2 SVGAGI. The CDR3 is CASSPGLAGGWADTQYF. CDR3 coding DNA: TGTGCCAGCAGCCCAGGACTAGCGGGAGGGTGGGCAGATACGCAGTATTTT.

The table lists this clonotype with a few counts. The V gene is TRBV11-2, the J gene TRBJ2-7; TRBD2 aligns across 9 bases. J lost 6 bases, V lost 5 bases, and 11 bases had no gene match. The germline V gene encodes CDR1 SGHAT and CDR2 FQNNGV. This CDR3 contains 15 residues. The CDR3 coding sequence is TGTGCCAGCAGCCAGATAGCGGGGGCTATCTCCGAGCAGTACTTC. Its translation: CASSQIAGAISEQYF.

The table lists this clonotype with a count of one. V gene TRBV11-3 combines with J gene TRBJ2-7; 7 nucleotides match TRBD1. In germline, CDR1 is SGHNT, CDR2 YENEEA. The junction had 6 bases not matched to a gene; V was cut back by 0 bases and J by 1 base. The CDR3 extends over 16 amino acids. In DNA, the CDR3 is TGTGCCAGCAGCTTAGACGTGACAGGGACGTCCTACGAGCAGTACTTC. It translates to CASSLDVTGTSYEQYF.

This clonotype has at least ten counts. The chain couples TRBV4-3 to TRBJ2-7; 8 bases line up with TRBD2. Germline V gene sequence: CDR1 LGHNA, CDR2 YSLEER. CDR3 length: 15 amino acids. With V trimmed by 4 bases and J by 0 bases, 5 bases remained unmatched. As DNA, the CDR3 is TGCGCCAGCAGCCCATTAGCGGGAAGCTCCTACGAGCAGTACTTC. Protein: CASSPLAGSSYEQYF.

This clonotype showed up many times. V and J are TRBV12-3 or TRBV12-4 and TRBJ2-7; D uncertain. The CDR3 loop spans 13 amino acids. Trimming removed 0 bases from V and 0 bases from J, with 3 bases in between. The CDR3 DNA reads as TGTGCCAGCAGTTTAGCGCCCTCCTACGAGCAGTACTTC. This translates into CASSLAPSYEQYF.

The CDR3 spells CASSTGTGVEVEKLFF. The CDR3 DNA is TGCGCCAGCAGCACTGGGACAGGGGTGGAGGTTGAAAAACTGTTTTTT. The chain uses TRBV5-1 and TRBJ1-4; 10 bases align to TRBD1. Trimming at V came to 4 bases and at J to 7 bases, leaving 10 bases not matched to a gene. The CDR3 length is 16 residues. Germline V gene sequence: CDR1 SGHRS, CDR2 YFSETQ.

This clonotype was seen a few times. The junction differs from germline at one of its ends, possibly a read error. The rearrangement joins TRBV5-1 to TRBJ1-2; D might be TRBD1 (5 bases). The germline V gene encodes CDR1 SGHRS and CDR2 YFSETQ. The CDR3 spans 12 residues. The CDR3: CASSLGDYGYTF. CDR3 sequence (DNA): TGTGCCAGCAGCTTAGGGGACTATGGCTACACCTTC.

V and J are TRBV7-2 and TRBJ2-5; TRBD2 might be the D (6 bases). The CDR3 totals 14 residues. V was clipped by 2 bases and J by 2 bases, with 9 bases between them. CDR1 is SGHTA, CDR2 FQGNSA, per germline. CDR3 nucleotides: TGTGCCAGCAGCTTACGGGACTGGCAAGAGACCCAGTACTTC. Translated, it gives CASSLRDWQETQYF. Filled out from reference TRBV7-2 and TRBJ2-5, the complete variable domain reads GAGVSQSPSNKVTEKGKDVELRCDPISGHTALYWYRQSLGQGLEFLIYFQGNSAPDKSGLPSDRFSAERTGGSVSTLTIQRTQQEDSAVYLCASSLRDWQETQYFGPGTRLLVL.

This chain joins TRBV10-3 and TRBJ1-1; D not certain. From germline, CDR1 is ENHRY and CDR2 SYGVKD. The length of the CDR3 is 14 residues. Between the trimmed V and J ends, which lost 3 bases and 2 bases, there was a span of 10 bases. The CDR3 loop is CAISESKGNTEAFF. The CDR3 bases are TGTGCCATCAGTGAAAGTAAGGGAAACACTGAAGCTTTCTTT.